These 21 T cell receptor beta chains came from one sample sequenced in a study of blood T cell repertoires in COVID-19. Profiled with immunoSEQ multiplex PCR; TCRdb holds only in-frame clones, not every one. The sample consists of about 380,000 clones, 85% of them appearing once. Sequenced: peripheral blood. All receptors come from a woman aged 18-29 years with acute or convalescent COVID-19.

V is TRBV5-1 and J is TRBJ1-1, with 12 bases fitting TRBD1. V shed 4 bases, J shed 6 bases, and the junction held 7 bases outside the gene matches. The CDR3 extends over 15 amino acids. In germline, CDR1 is SGHRS, CDR2 YFSETQ. CDR3 residues: CASSGGTGGAAEAFF. The CDR3 coding sequence is TGCGCCAGCAGCGGGGGGACAGGGGGCGCCGCTGAAGCTTTCTTT.

This clone was observed once. The CDR3 DNA sequence: TGTGCCAGCTCACCACTAGACCAAGAGACCCAGTACTTC. It specifies CASSPLDQETQYF. The chain carries TRBV18 and TRBJ2-5; D uncertain. V dropped 1 base and J dropped 0 bases, with 3 bases sitting between them. The germline V gene encodes CDR1 KGHSH and CDR2 LQKENI. This CDR3 has 13 amino acids.

The chain employs TRBV7-2 and TRBJ2-1, with 16 bases that match TRBD2. Per the germline V gene, CDR1 is SGHTA and CDR2 is FQGNSA. The CDR3 spans 18 residues. V lost 6 bases, J lost 1 base, and 6 bases stayed unmatched. This chain's CDR3 is CASRPGLAGGKSYNEQFF. DNA of the CDR3: TGTGCCAGCAGGCCGGGACTAGCGGGGGGGAAATCCTACAATGAGCAGTTCTTC.

The chain carries TRBV6-5 and TRBJ1-6; 9 bases are a match to TRBD1. CDR1 MNHEY and CDR2 SVGAGI come from the germline V gene. The CDR3 runs to 14 residues. V lost 7 bases, J lost 8 bases, and 6 bases stayed unmatched. CDR3 nucleotide sequence: TGTGCCAGCACCGAACAGGGGGCATATTCACCCCTCCACTTT. Translation: CASTEQGAYSPLHF.

The sample holds many counts of this clone. This chain uses TRBV30 with TRBJ2-7, with D perhaps matching TRBD1 (6 bases). Looked up from germline, CDR1 is GTSNPN and CDR2 is SVGIG (reference sequence). The CDR3 has 17 residues. V lost 2 bases and J 0 bases, leaving 20 bases between the germline ends. Written as DNA, the CDR3 is TGTGCCTGGAGTCCACCCTTTCGACAGGTCACCTCCTACGAGCAGTACTTC. It yields the protein CAWSPPFRQVTSYEQYF.

The V and J genes are TRBV27 and TRBJ2-4; possible D gene TRBD1, 6 bases. The V gene lost 4 bases and the J gene lost 11 bases, with 15 bases spanning the gap. CDR1 and CDR2 from the germline V gene are MNHEY and SMNVEV (reference sequence). The CDR3 sequence is 13 residues long. The CDR3 region has the DNA TGTGCCAGCAGTTGGGGGACACGAATGGTTCAGTACTTC. Translation gives CASSWGTRMVQYF.

This clone was counted between two and nine times. The rearrangement uses TRBV5-8 and TRBJ1-2; D is unresolved. This CDR3 has 11 amino acids. The V gene lost 4 bases and the J gene lost 7 bases, with 8 bases spanning the gap. Germline V CDR1 and CDR2: SGHTS, YDEGEE. Written as DNA, the CDR3 is TGTGCCAGCAGCCGTGTATTTGGCTACACCTTC. It encodes CASSRVFGYTF.

The genes are TRBV21-1 and TRBJ2-6; the table gives TRBD2 as D, unverified against the DNA. TRBV21-1 is given as a pseudogene. This CDR3 has 18 residues. The CDR3 here is CASSKGRLASSGANVLTF. The CDR3 bases are TGTGCCAGCAGCAAAGGTAGGCTAGCGAGCTCTGGGGCCAACGTCCTGACTTTC.

The chain joins TRBV2 to TRBJ1-5; a possible D gene is TRBD1 (5 bases). The CDR3 covers 14 residues. CDR1 and CDR2 from the germline V gene are SNHLY and FYNNEI. Trimming removed 4 bases from V and 0 bases from J, with 7 bases in between. CDR3 sequence (DNA): TGTGCCAGCAGTGGGAGGGGTAGCAATCAGCCCCAGCATTTT. Amino acids: CASSGRGSNQPQHF.

This clone was seen a handful of times. This chain connects TRBV6-5 to TRBJ2-6; no reliable D call. The germline gives CDR1 MNHEY, CDR2 SVGAGI. V was pared by 4 bases and J by 0 bases, with 10 bases between. CDR3 length: 16 amino acids. CDR3: CASSLSRNSGANVLTF. CDR3 DNA sequence: TGTGCCAGCAGTTTATCGAGGAACTCTGGGGCCAACGTCCTGACTTTC.

The rearrangement links TRBV5-8 to TRBJ2-3; 8 positions match TRBD2. The germline CDR1 and CDR2 sequences are SGHTS and YDEGEE. The junction had 13 bases not matched to a gene; V was cut back by 5 bases and J by 5 bases. The CDR3 length is 16 residues. The CDR3 nucleotides are TGTGCCAGCAGTCCCGAGGGACTAGGAGTTGGAGATACGCAGTATTTT. This codes for CASSPEGLGVGDTQYF.

This chain uses TRBV28 with TRBJ1-3; D remains unclear. Germline V CDR1 and CDR2: MDHEN, SYDVKM. V lost 3 bases to trimming and J lost 4 bases, with 4 bases between them. CDR3 length: 12 amino acids. CDR3 nucleotide sequence: TGTGCCAGCAGTTTTGAGGGAAACACCATATATTTT. This sequence encodes CASSFEGNTIYF.

This clone was counted between two and nine times. One junction end does not reproduce the germline sequence, and a read error may be involved. The chain is built from TRBV24-1 and TRBJ2-2, with 8 bases identical to TRBD1. Germline CDR1 is KGHDR and CDR2 is SFDVKD. The CDR3 is 14 residues long. CDR3 bases: TGTGCCACAAGTGGGACAGGCGTAAGAGGGGAGCTGTTTTTT. This sequence encodes CATSGTGVRGELFF.

The chain is built from TRBV4-2 and TRBJ2-7; 9 nucleotides line up with TRBD2. With 0 bases clipped from V and 4 bases from J, the junction kept 7 bases outside the gene matches. Germline lookup yields CDR1 LGHNA and CDR2 YNFKEQ. This CDR3 is 16 amino acids long. The CDR3 sequence: CASSQEGSGSIYEQYF. CDR3 DNA sequence: TGTGCCAGCAGCCAAGAAGGTAGCGGGAGTATATACGAGCAGTACTTC.

The rearrangement links TRBV24-1 to TRBJ2-7, with 8 bases matching TRBD2. J lost 4 bases, V lost 3 bases, and 7 bases had no gene match. Germline V gene lookup returns CDR1 KGHDR and CDR2 SFDVKD. CDR3 length equals 15 residues. The CDR3 region has the DNA TGTGCCACCAGTGATCGTAGCGGGGCGGAGTACGAGCAGTACTTC. Its translation is CATSDRSGAEYEQYF.

This clone was seen a few times. The V gene is TRBV12-5, the J gene TRBJ1-1, with 9 bases lining up with TRBD1. Germline CDR1 and CDR2: LGHNT and FRNRAP. The J segment lost 3 bases and the V segment lost 6 bases, leaving 14 bases of the junction unmatched. The CDR3 sequence is 17 residues long. The chain's CDR3 is CASGVPGTGTFDTEAFF. CDR3 DNA sequence: TGTGCTAGTGGGGTCCCCGGGACAGGGACCTTTGACACTGAAGCTTTCTTT.

This chain uses TRBV28 with TRBJ2-3; 7 nucleotides align to TRBD2. The V gene's germline CDR1 is MDHEN and CDR2 SYDVKM. Trimming took 6 bases from V and 2 from J; bases not matched to a gene: 8. This CDR3 contains 15 residues. The CDR3 loop is CASSFLLAITDTQYF. In DNA form, the CDR3 reads TGTGCCAGCAGCTTCCTACTAGCGATCACAGATACGCAGTATTTT.

This sequence joins TRBV6-5 and TRBJ1-2; TRBD1 aligns across 9 bases. The germline V gene encodes CDR1 MNHEY and CDR2 SVGAGI. This CDR3 is 15 amino acids long. The J segment lost 7 bases and the V segment lost 0 bases, leaving 6 bases of the junction unmatched. CDR3 sequence reads: CASSYSGQGISGYTF. The DNA for the CDR3 is TGTGCCAGCAGTTACTCAGGACAGGGGATCTCTGGCTACACCTTC.

With regard to this clone: The same CDR3 is also encoded by other DNA sequences in this sample. The rearrangement links TRBV19 to TRBJ2-3; 8 bases agree with TRBD1. CDR3 length equals 15 residues. In germline, CDR1 is LNHDA, CDR2 SQIVND (reference sequence). Losses at the gene ends were 6 bases for V and 2 bases for J; bases not matched to a gene: 7. The chain's CDR3 is CASSTGTGYTDTQYF. Written as DNA, the CDR3 is TGTGCCAGTAGCACCGGGACAGGCTACACAGATACGCAGTATTTT.

This clone was picked up one time. In DNA, the CDR3 is TGTGCCAGTGGTCCGGGACAGGGCTACGAGCAGTACTTC. Residues: CASGPGQGYEQYF. The chain uses TRBV19 and TRBJ2-7, with TRBD1 matching 9 bases. The CDR3 length is 13 residues. The V and J ends lost 8 bases and 3 bases, in that order; junction bases with no gene match: 5. CDR1 is LNHDA and CDR2 is SQIVND in the germline V gene (reference sequence). The variable domain in full, completed from reference TRBV19 and TRBJ2-7, reads DGGITQSPKYLFRKEGQNVTLSCEQNLNHDAMYWYRQDPGQGLRLIYYSQIVNDFQKGDIAEGYSVSREKKESFPLTVTSAQKNPTAFYLCASGPGQGYEQYFGPGTRLTVT.

This rearrangement joins TRBV5-1 to TRBJ2-2, with 9 bases that match TRBD1. Germline-derived CDR1 and CDR2 are SGHRS and YFSETQ. The CDR3 is made up of 15 amino acids. The V segment lost 0 bases and the J segment 4 bases; nucleotides outside the gene matches: 1. CDR3 nucleotides: TGCGCCAGCAGCTTGGAGGACAGGGGCACCGGGGAGCTGTTTTTT. Residues: CASSLEDRGTGELFF.